A selection of T cell receptor beta chains follows, all from one sample in a study of cytomegalovirus exposure and HLA in healthy donors. This table comes from immunoSEQ multiplex PCR, and its TCRdb copy is limited to in-frame clones, with some not included. The profile shows about 100,000 clones, over 9.5% of them singletons. Specimen: PBMCs. Every receptor here comes from a man between 35 and 55 years old in good health and CMV-seropositive. The CDR3 runs from the conserved cysteine through the conserved F or W. The D gene is left open where the match is weak. Size values are once, few and many counts, or a class for expanded clones, and some rows have none.

V gene,D gene,J gene,clone size,CDR3 protein,CDR3 DNA
TRBV28,TRBD2,TRBJ2-2,few,CASRGAGLNTGELFF,TGTGCCAGCAGGGGAGCGGGATTAAACACCGGGGAGCTGTTTTTT
TRBV6-1,-,TRBJ2-7,few,CASSESTPNYEQYF,TGTGCCAGCAGTGAGAGTACGCCTAACTACGAGCAGTACTTC
TRBV23-1,-,TRBJ2-2,-,CASSQSPDRTQKNTGELFF,TGCGCCAGCAGTCAATCCCCCGACAGGACCCAAAAGAACACCGGGGAGCTGTTTTTT
TRBV5-4,TRBD2,TRBJ2-1,few,CASSLARLAGDEQFF,TGTGCCAGCAGCTTGGCCCGACTAGCGGGAGATGAGCAGTTCTTC
TRBV5-6,TRBD1,TRBJ1-5,few,CASSPGTGPGPQHF,TGTGCCAGCAGCCCAGGGACAGGGCCGGGCCCCCAGCATTTT
TRBV11-2,TRBD2,TRBJ2-3,-,CASSSGLAGAADTQYF,TGTGCCAGCAGCTCGGGACTAGCGGGAGCTGCAGATACGCAGTATTTT
TRBV4-2,TRBD2,TRBJ2-2,-,CASSPHGLAGIGGELFF,TGTGCCAGCAGCCCACACGGACTAGCGGGAATCGGCGGGGAGCTGTTTTTT
TRBV4-1,-,TRBJ2-7,-,CASSQEIFGSTYEQYF,TGCGCCAGCAGCCAAGAGATATTCGGGTCTACCTACGAGCAGTACTTC
TRBV19,-,TRBJ2-2,-,CASTGNTGELFF,TGTGCCAGTACAGGGAACACCGGGGAGCTGTTTTTT
TRBV27,TRBD1,TRBJ2-5,few,CASRTRTGAGETQYF,TGTGCCAGCAGGACCCGAACAGGGGCGGGAGAGACCCAGTACTTC
TRBV7-6,-,TRBJ2-2,few,CASSGYRERVLFF,TGTGCCAGCAGCGGATACAGGGAAAGGGTGCTGTTTTTT
TRBV7-6,-,TRBJ2-7,few,CASSPIREVSYF,TGTGCCAGCAGCCCTATCAGAGAGGTCTCGTACTTC
TRBV7-6,-,TRBJ2-1,few,CASSLVKYNEQFF,TGTGCCAGCAGCTTAGTCAAATACAATGAGCAGTTCTTC
TRBV5-6,-,TRBJ2-3,few,CASSLERDTQYF,TGTGCCAGTAGCTTAGAACGGGATACGCAGTATTTT
TRBV27,-,TRBJ2-1,-,CASSSPGEWRYNEQFF,TGTGCCAGCAGTTCGCCGGGGGAGTGGCGGTACAATGAGCAGTTCTTC
TRBV6-5,-,TRBJ2-3,few,CASSPGGSYTQYF,TGTGCCAGCAGTCCCGGAGGGTCCTATACGCAGTATTTT
TRBV18,TRBD2,TRBJ2-2,-,CASSPRTGGDETGELFF,TGTGCCAGCTCACCACGAACGGGAGGCGATGAGACCGGGGAGCTGTTTTTT
TRBV4-1,-,TRBJ1-1,-,CASSQERGGLNTEAFF,TGCGCCAGCAGCCAAGAAAGGGGCGGCCTTAACACTGAAGCTTTCTTT
TRBV6-1,-,TRBJ1-3,few,CASSDPLSSGNTIYF,TGTGCCAGCAGTGACCCCTTGAGCTCTGGAAACACCATATATTTT
TRBV29-1,TRBD2,TRBJ2-7,few,CSVDLLATSGSYEQYF,TGCAGCGTTGACTTATTAGCGACTAGCGGTTCCTACGAGCAGTACTTC
TRBV4-1,TRBD2,TRBJ2-2,few,CASSQGSVAGNTGELFF,TGCGCCAGCAGCCAGGGGTCGGTAGCGGGGAACACCGGGGAGCTGTTTTTT
TRBV6-6,-,TRBJ1-1,-,CASSYIEAFF,TGTGCCAGCAGTTATATCGAAGCTTTCTTT
TRBV7-6,TRBD2,TRBJ2-1,-,CASSLAASGNNEQFF,TGTGCCAGCAGCTTAGCGGCTAGCGGGAACAATGAGCAGTTCTTC
TRBV9,-,TRBJ2-1,-,CASSGSVSSYNEQFF,TGTGCCAGCAGCGGTAGCGTGAGCTCCTACAATGAGCAGTTCTTC
TRBV27,-,TRBJ2-7,-,CATGGVGAYEQYF,TGTGCCACAGGAGGGGTGGGTGCCTACGAGCAGTACTTC
TRBV10-3,-,TRBJ2-7,-,CATGIWPYEQYF,TGTGCCACCGGGATCTGGCCCTACGAGCAGTACTTC
TRBV5-1,TRBD1,TRBJ1-2,few,CASTRTGINANYGYTF,TGCGCCAGCACTCGGACAGGGATTAACGCTAACTATGGCTACACCTTC
TRBV2,TRBD1,TRBJ2-7,few,CASTMGQGQYEQYF,TGTGCCAGCACTATGGGACAGGGCCAATACGAGCAGTACTTC
TRBV4-2,-,TRBJ2-1,few,CASSQERVGGEQFF,TGTGCCAGCAGCCAAGAGCGAGTCGGAGGAGAGCAGTTCTTC
TRBV18,-,TRBJ1-4,few,CASSPAETVNEKLFF,TGTGCCAGCTCACCCGCAGAGACTGTTAATGAAAAACTGTTTTTT
TRBV29-1,-,TRBJ2-1,-,CSVAGVEQFF,TGCAGCGTGGCAGGGGTTGAGCAGTTCTTC
TRBV19,-,TRBJ1-5,-,CASSISTGQPQHF,TGTGCCAGTAGTATATCAACGGGTCAGCCCCAGCATTTT
TRBV11-3,-,TRBJ2-1,few,CASSPRTGHNEQFF,TGTGCCAGCAGCCCCCGTACAGGACACAATGAGCAGTTCTTC
TRBV7-8,TRBD2,TRBJ2-3,-,CASSLDLLAGITDTQYF,TGTGCCAGCAGCTTAGATTTGCTAGCGGGGATCACAGATACGCAGTATTTT
TRBV15,TRBD2,TRBJ2-2,few,CATAGTRGRTGELFF,TGTGCCACCGCTGGGACTAGGGGACGAACCGGGGAGCTGTTTTTT
TRBV7-3,-,TRBJ1-5,-,CASSPDRNQPQHF,TGTGCCAGCAGCCCTGACAGGAATCAGCCCCAGCATTTT
TRBV27,TRBD1,TRBJ2-2,few,CASSNRGHDLGELFF,TGTGCCAGCAGTAACAGGGGGCATGATCTCGGGGAGCTGTTTTTT
TRBV5-8,-,TRBJ2-1,few,CASSLYSSYNEQFF,TGTGCCAGCAGCTTATATAGCTCCTACAATGAGCAGTTCTTC
TRBV5-6,TRBD1,TRBJ2-7,few,CASSLEGQGIIYEQYF,TGTGCCAGCAGCTTAGAGGGACAGGGAATTATCTACGAGCAGTACTTC
TRBV29-1,-,TRBJ2-2,-,CSVSVNTGELFF,TGCAGCGTTTCCGTAAACACCGGGGAGCTGTTTTTT
TRBV6-1,-,TRBJ1-5,-,CASRSGWNPNQPQHF,TGTGCCAGCAGAAGCGGATGGAACCCTAATCAGCCCCAGCATTTT
TRBV7-2,-,TRBJ1-1,-,CASSPGPSNTEAFF,TGTGCCAGCAGCCCCGGTCCGTCGAACACTGAAGCTTTCTTT